This T cell receptor beta chain was sequenced for a study of response to subunit inactivated influenza vaccine. TCRdb used MiXCR to reprocess the RT-PCR reads, holding one entry per CDR3 protein. Of about 540,000 distinct CDR3 sequences in the sample, around 25% are singletons; the top ten hold 2.5% to 3.5%. Separately, the same data were catalogued under a study of T cells expressing NK-cell markers. That publication notes: UMIs accompanied the 5'RACE template switching by which TCR beta cDNA was made.

Sequencing used CD4+ T cells sorted from PBMCs, obtained about 12 days after vaccination. This receptor was taken from a man in his fifties or sixties who received an inactivated influenza vaccine.

CDR3 sequence reads: CASEASGSYNEQFF. The CDR3 DNA follows: TGTGCCAGTGAAGCTAGCGGGTCATACAATGAGCAGTTCTTC. The chain has TRBV3-1 and TRBJ2-1; TRBD2 matches at 8 bases. Germline CDR1 is LGHDT and CDR2 is YNNKEL (reference sequence). The CDR3 covers 14 residues. V lost 9 bases, J lost 4 bases, and 8 bases stayed unmatched.